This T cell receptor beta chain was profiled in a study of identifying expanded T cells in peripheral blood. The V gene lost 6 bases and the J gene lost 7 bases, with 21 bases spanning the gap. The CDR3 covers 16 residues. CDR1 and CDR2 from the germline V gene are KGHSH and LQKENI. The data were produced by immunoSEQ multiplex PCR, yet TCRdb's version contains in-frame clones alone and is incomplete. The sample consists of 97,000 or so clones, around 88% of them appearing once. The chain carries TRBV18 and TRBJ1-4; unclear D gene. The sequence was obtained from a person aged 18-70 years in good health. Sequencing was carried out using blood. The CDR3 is CASSRQDAGRGEKLFF. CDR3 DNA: TGTGCCAGCTCTCGTCAGGACGCGGGTCGCGGTGAAAAACTGTTTTTT.